The 26 T cell receptor beta chains reported below all come from one sample, sequenced in a study of a mutant IDH1 vaccine in newly diagnosed glioma. Time point specified: week 11, during vaccination. Doses comprised 300 ug of mutant IDH1 20-mer peptide each, plus topical imiquimod. These TCRs' antigens remain unknown. The data were produced by immunoSEQ multiplex PCR, yet TCRdb's version contains in-frame clones alone and is incomplete. Of about 25,000 clones in the sample, about three quarters were seen once. This specimen consisted of peripheral blood mononuclear cells (PBMCs), obtained from a glioma patient whose treatment included an IDH1 peptide vaccine. These receptors originate from a young man with glioma. Some clones in this sample may be carry-over from other donors' samples.

This chain uses TRBV6-1 with TRBJ2-2; the D gene is possibly TRBD2 (5 bases). Germline-derived CDR1 and CDR2 are MNHNS and SASEGT. Trimming pared 2 bases from V and 5 bases from J, leaving 9 bases between. The CDR3 is made up of 14 amino acids. CDR3 residues: CASSEWEQTGELFF. The CDR3 DNA follows: TGTGCCAGCAGTGAATGGGAGCAAACCGGGGAGCTGTTTTTT.

CDR3 loop: CASSSLGVRIYGYTF. The CDR3 nucleotides read TGTGCCAGCAGCTCCTTGGGAGTCAGGATCTATGGCTACACCTTC. The chain couples TRBV6-5 to TRBJ1-2; D uncertain. The germline V and J ends were trimmed by 6 bases and 4 bases, with 18 bases remaining between them. The CDR3 runs to 15 residues. Germline-derived CDR1 and CDR2 are MNHEY and SVGAGI.

This chain links TRBV6-5 with TRBJ1-2, with TRBD1 matching 7 bases. The junction had 3 bases not matched to a gene; V was cut back by 0 bases and J by 5 bases. CDR3 length equals 14 residues. Germline V gene lookup returns CDR1 MNHEY and CDR2 SVGAGI. The CDR3 nucleotides are TGTGCCAGCAGTTACTCGACAGGGACTTATGGCTACACCTTC. Encoded protein: CASSYSTGTYGYTF.

The CDR3 is CASSLWGENTEAFF. As DNA, the CDR3 is TGCGCCAGCAGCCTCTGGGGGGAGAACACTGAAGCTTTCTTT. The chain carries TRBV5-1 and TRBJ1-1; D perhaps matches TRBD1 (5 bases). This CDR3 comprises 14 residues. The germline V gene has CDR1 SGHRS and CDR2 YFSETQ. V was pared by 4 bases and J by 1 base, with 11 bases between.

This clone has just a few counts. The chain is built from TRBV27 and TRBJ2-7; 10 positions match TRBD2. The V gene end was trimmed by 2 bases and the J gene end by 2 bases; junction bases not matched to a gene: 0. CDR3 length: 14 residues. Germline CDR1 MNHEY, CDR2 SMNVEV (reference sequence). The CDR3 bases are TGTGCCAGCAGTTTACTAGCGGGAGCCTACGAGCAGTACTTC. It specifies CASSLLAGAYEQYF.

The chain employs TRBV7-9 and TRBJ2-2, with 7 bases aligning to TRBD1. The germline gives CDR1 SEHNR, CDR2 FQNEAQ (reference sequence). CDR3 size: 16 residues. V lost 6 bases and J lost 2; bases outside the gene matches: 9. CDR3 sequence reads: CASRDWTGANTGELFF. The CDR3 DNA is TGTGCCAGCAGGGATTGGACAGGAGCAAACACCGGGGAGCTGTTTTTT.

This chain's CDR3 is CASSFLAEFNYGYTF. CDR3 sequence (DNA): TGTGCCAGCAGCTTCCTGGCAGAATTTAACTATGGCTACACCTTC. V and J are TRBV5-4 and TRBJ1-2; D ambiguous. V lost 2 bases, J lost 1 base, and 12 bases lay in between. CDR3 length: 15 amino acids. From germline, CDR1 is SGHNT and CDR2 YYREEE (reference sequence).

A few counts support this clone. The chain carries TRBV2 and TRBJ1-6; D might be TRBD1 (6 bases). Germline assignment: CDR1 SNHLY and CDR2 FYNNEI. The CDR3 extends over 14 amino acids. Trimming shortened V by 6 bases and J by 9 bases, and 15 bases separated the two germline ends. CDR3 DNA: TGTGCCAGCAGCTTGGAGGGGGGTAGTTCACCCCTCCACTTT. Protein: CASSLEGGSSPLHF. Using reference TRBV2 and TRBJ1-6 for the parts outside the CDR3, the full variable domain is EPEVTQTPSHQVTQMGQEVILRCVPISNHLYFYWYRQILGQKVEFLVSFYNNEISEKSEIFDDQFSVERPDGSNFTLKIRSTKLEDSAMYFCASSLEGGSSPLHFGNGTRLTVT.

The chain couples TRBV18 to TRBJ2-7; TRBD1 matches 12 bases. The CDR3 totals 17 residues. V was clipped by 3 bases and J by 4 bases; unmatched bases: 10. Germline values: CDR1 KGHSH, CDR2 LQKENI. CDR3 nucleotide sequence: TGTGCCAGCTCACCGGGACGGGACAGGGGGCGCGGTTACGAGCAGTACTTC. Translation gives CASSPGRDRGRGYEQYF. Variable domain in full (rest from reference TRBV18 and TRBJ2-7): NAGVMQNPRHLVRRRGQEARLRCSPMKGHSHVYWYRQLPEEGLKFMVYLQKENIIDESGMPKERFSAEFPKEGPSILRIQQVVRGDSAAYFCASSPGRDRGRGYEQYFGPGTRLTVT.

This clone was recorded a few times. The chain employs TRBV30 and TRBJ1-1, with D uncertain. V lost 4 bases to trimming and J lost 3 bases, with 9 bases between them. The CDR3 has 12 residues. Per the germline V gene, CDR1 is GTSNPN and CDR2 is SVGIG (reference sequence). The CDR3 DNA sequence: TGTGCCTGGACATCGGTGGACACTGAAGCTTTCTTT. Translation: CAWTSVDTEAFF.

The chain couples TRBV18 to TRBJ1-4, with D uncertain. V lost 1 base and J 7 bases, leaving 13 bases between the germline ends. Germline CDR1 and CDR2: KGHSH and LQKENI. The CDR3 spans 15 residues. The CDR3: CASSPRHTTGEKLFF. The CDR3 nucleotides read TGTGCCAGCTCACCACGGCACACTACGGGTGAAAAACTGTTTTTT. Full variable domain (rest looked up from reference TRBV18 and TRBJ1-4): NAGVMQNPRHLVRRRGQEARLRCSPMKGHSHVYWYRQLPEEGLKFMVYLQKENIIDESGMPKERFSAEFPKEGPSILRIQQVVRGDSAAYFCASSPRHTTGEKLFFGSGTQLSVL.

In this sample, this clone turned up a few times. J is TRBJ1-2 and V is TRBV7-9, with 11 bases matching TRBD1. The length of the CDR3 is 14 residues. With 5 bases clipped from V and 4 bases from J, the junction kept 3 bases outside the gene matches. Germline CDR1 SEHNR, CDR2 FQNEAQ (reference sequence). CDR3 sequence: CASSTGTGGYGYTF. CDR3 DNA: TGTGCCAGCAGCACTGGGACAGGGGGCTATGGCTACACCTTC.

J is TRBJ1-2 and V is TRBV7-9; a weak D match, TRBD1 (6 bases). Germline CDR1 and CDR2: SEHNR and FQNEAQ (reference sequence). The CDR3 loop spans 16 amino acids. Trimming shortened V by 0 bases and J by 4 bases, and 15 bases separated the two germline ends. Written as DNA, the CDR3 is TGTGCCAGCAGCTTAGCGTTCGCAGGGGCGATCTATGGCTACACCTTC. This gives the protein CASSLAFAGAIYGYTF.

This chain uses TRBV5-1 with TRBJ1-1; TRBD1 aligns across 7 bases. Trimming at V came to 4 bases and at J to 2 bases, leaving 8 bases not matched to a gene. The CDR3 runs to 15 residues. Germline-derived CDR1 and CDR2 are SGHRS and YFSETQ. The CDR3 is CASSPTGWANTEAFF. CDR3 bases: TGCGCCAGCAGCCCGACAGGGTGGGCCAACACTGAAGCTTTCTTT.

This sequence joins TRBV4-2 and TRBJ1-1; D possibly corresponds to TRBD1 (5 bases). The length of the CDR3 is 13 residues. Germline values: CDR1 LGHNA, CDR2 YNFKEQ. V was pared by 4 bases and J by 8 bases, with 14 bases between. CDR3 amino acids: CASSLPGTDEAFF. The CDR3 coding sequence is TGTGCCAGCAGCCTCCCTGGGACGGACGAAGCTTTCTTT.

The chain uses TRBV4-1 and TRBJ1-1, with D unclear. The CDR3 consists of 16 residues. Germline V gene lookup returns CDR1 MGHRA and CDR2 YSYEKL. Trimming pared 0 bases from V and 0 bases from J, leaving 11 bases between. The CDR3 DNA reads TGCGCCAGCAGCCAAGAGAGGGCATTCATGAACACTGAAGCTTTCTTT. Translation gives CASSQERAFMNTEAFF.

The chain links TRBV27 to TRBJ2-7; 7 bases match TRBD2. Per germline, CDR1 MNHEY and CDR2 SMNVEV (reference sequence). The junction had 6 bases not matched to a gene; V was cut back by 3 bases and J by 4 bases. The CDR3 is made up of 14 amino acids. The CDR3 is CASSFKAGRYEQYF. In DNA, the CDR3 is TGTGCCAGCAGTTTTAAAGCGGGAAGGTACGAGCAGTACTTC.

This clone has a handful of counts. V gene TRBV4-2 combines with J gene TRBJ2-2, with 8 bases lining up with TRBD1. CDR1 LGHNA and CDR2 YNFKEQ come from the germline V gene. The CDR3 extends over 17 amino acids. Trimming at V came to 0 bases and at J to 4 bases, leaving 7 bases not matched to a gene. The CDR3 is CASSQDRGQVTTGELFF. The CDR3 DNA is TGTGCCAGCAGCCAAGATCGGGGACAGGTGACCACCGGGGAGCTGTTTTTT.

This chain links TRBV27 with TRBJ1-2; the D gene is possibly TRBD1 (5 bases). V lost 5 bases and J 8 bases, leaving 21 bases between the germline ends. This CDR3 contains 15 residues. Germline loops: CDR1 MNHEY, CDR2 SMNVEV (reference sequence). The CDR3 region has the DNA TGTGCCAGCAGTAGGGGTCGGGGGGTGTCGGGGGGCTACACCTTC. It encodes CASSRGRGVSGGYTF.

This clone was seen only a few times. This chain links TRBV27 with TRBJ1-1; D is ambiguous. Germline V gene lookup returns CDR1 MNHEY and CDR2 SMNVEV (reference sequence). Trimming took off 8 bases at V and 2 bases at J, with 9 bases between the two ends. This CDR3 is built from 12 residues. The CDR3 sequence: CASAGPNTEAFF. Written as DNA, the CDR3 is TGTGCCAGCGCTGGGCCTAACACTGAAGCTTTCTTT.

This clone was counted once. The V and J genes are TRBV20-1 and TRBJ2-7; a weak D match, TRBD2 (5 bases). Germline V gene sequence: CDR1 DFQATT, CDR2 SNEGSKA (reference sequence). Trimming pared 6 bases from V and 3 bases from J, leaving 9 bases between. CDR3 length equals 11 residues. The DNA of the CDR3 is TGCAGTGCCAAGAGCGGCTACGAGCAGTACTTC. It yields the protein CSAKSGYEQYF.

The genes are TRBV4-2 and TRBJ2-1; 9 positions match TRBD1. Germline V gene sequence: CDR1 LGHNA, CDR2 YNFKEQ. The trim removed 0 bases at V and 7 bases at J, leaving 7 bases unmatched. CDR3 length equals 16 residues. CDR3 coding DNA: TGTGCCAGCAGCCAAGAGTCCCGGACAGGGGTGAATGAGCAGTTCTTC. It codes for CASSQESRTGVNEQFF.

This clone was recorded only once. This chain connects TRBV27 to TRBJ2-7; 10 bases map to TRBD1. V lost 4 bases and J lost 5; bases outside the gene matches: 5. The CDR3 has 14 residues. CDR1 and CDR2 from the germline V gene are MNHEY and SMNVEV (reference sequence). CDR3 nucleotides: TGTGCCAGCAGTTCGGACAGGGGGATAAACGAGCAGTACTTC. This gives the protein CASSSDRGINEQYF.

The sample holds a few counts of this clone. This chain connects TRBV5-1 to TRBJ1-1; D ambiguous. The CDR3 consists of 14 residues. Trimming pared 5 bases from V and 10 bases from J, leaving 21 bases between. In germline, CDR1 is SGHRS, CDR2 YFSETQ. The CDR3 coding sequence is TGCGCCAGCAGTCAATTTCCGGGTGCGGCGGGAGCTTTCTTT. Encoded protein: CASSQFPGAAGAFF.

The chain links TRBV4-3 to TRBJ1-4; 7 bases align to TRBD1. The CDR3 loop spans 18 amino acids. Germline loops: CDR1 LGHNA, CDR2 YSLEER. J gave up 3 bases and V 0 bases, and 10 bases lay outside the gene matches. The CDR3 protein is CASSQDRMRGLANEKLFF. The CDR3 region has the DNA TGCGCCAGCAGCCAAGATAGGATGAGGGGGCTAGCTAATGAAAAACTGTTTTTT.

The chain carries TRBV4-1 and TRBJ1-5; the match to TRBD1 covers 7 bases. J lost 3 bases, V lost 4 bases, and 6 bases had no gene match. The CDR3 contains 15 residues. Germline CDR1 is MGHRA and CDR2 is YSYEKL. As DNA, the CDR3 is TGCGCCAGCAGCCTGGGACAGCAGCCCAATCAGCCCCAGCATTTT. This encodes CASSLGQQPNQPQHF.